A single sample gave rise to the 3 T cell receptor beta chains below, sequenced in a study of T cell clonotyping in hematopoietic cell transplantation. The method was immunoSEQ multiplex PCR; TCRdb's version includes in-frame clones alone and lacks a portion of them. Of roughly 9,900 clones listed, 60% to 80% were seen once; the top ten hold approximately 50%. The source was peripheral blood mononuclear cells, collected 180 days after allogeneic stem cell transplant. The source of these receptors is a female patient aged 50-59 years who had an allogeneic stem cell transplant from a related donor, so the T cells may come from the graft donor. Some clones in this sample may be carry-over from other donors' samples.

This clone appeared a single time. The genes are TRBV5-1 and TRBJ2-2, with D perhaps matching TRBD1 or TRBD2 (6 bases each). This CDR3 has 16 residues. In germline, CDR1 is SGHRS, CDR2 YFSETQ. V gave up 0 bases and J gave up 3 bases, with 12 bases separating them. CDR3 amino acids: CASSLVGGLDTGELFF. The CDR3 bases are TGCGCCAGCAGCTTGGTCGGGGGCCTGGACACCGGGGAGCTGTTTTTT.

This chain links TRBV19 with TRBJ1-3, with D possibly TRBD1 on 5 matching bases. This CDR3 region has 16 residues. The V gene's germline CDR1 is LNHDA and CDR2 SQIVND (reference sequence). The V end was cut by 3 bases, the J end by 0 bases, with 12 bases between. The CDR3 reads CASSIYGASSGNTIYF. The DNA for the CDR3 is TGTGCCAGTAGTATCTATGGGGCCTCCTCTGGAAACACCATATATTTT.

This CDR3 reads CASSLADWSTDTQYF. The CDR3 DNA sequence: TGCGCCAGCAGCTTGGCCGACTGGAGCACAGATACGCAGTATTTT. V and J are TRBV5-1 and TRBJ2-3; D unclear. V lost 0 bases and J lost 0, with 8 bases in between. The CDR3 consists of 15 residues. From germline, CDR1 is SGHRS and CDR2 YFSETQ.